This entry lists 14 T cell receptor beta chains sequenced from one sample in a study of neoadjuvant nivolumab and ipilimumab in lung cancer (dated by TCRdb to about 2020). This specimen's time point label, per the study, means: at surgical resection after neoadjuvant nivolumab +/- ipilimumab. The library was obtained by the immunoSEQ multiplex PCR assay. TCRdb re-hosts the immuneACCESS table, in-frame sequences only. Its copies lack some clones; in the studies checked, an unresolved V gene accounts for under half of them, and the cause for the rest is not known. This sample is represented by about 27,000 clones; approximately 80% of them were singletons. The ten largest clonotypes hold around a sixth of the sample. The specimen comprised tumor tissue, sampled after neoadjuvant nivolumab, alone or with ipilimumab, at or shortly before surgery. Receptors were obtained from an adult with non-small cell lung cancer.

J is TRBJ2-7 and V is TRBV19; D possibly corresponds to TRBD2 (6 bases). This CDR3 is 15 amino acids long. Trimming cost V 4 bases and J 3 bases, with 16 bases left between them. Looked up from germline, CDR1 is LNHDA and CDR2 is SQIVND (reference sequence). CDR3: CASSTRGGTYYEQYF. The CDR3 DNA follows: TGTGCCAGTAGTACGCGGGGCGGAACCTACTACGAGCAGTACTTC.

Written as DNA, the CDR3 is TGTGCCAGCAGCTTAGAGGCAGGGCCATATGGCTACACCTTC. Translating it yields CASSLEAGPYGYTF. The rearrangement uses TRBV11-2 and TRBJ1-2; D possibly corresponds to TRBD1 (5 bases). The CDR3 spans 14 residues. V was shortened by 0 bases and J by 5 bases, with 10 bases between the two germline ends. Germline values: CDR1 SGHAT, CDR2 FQNNGV.

This chain uses TRBV13 with TRBJ1-6; D gene unclear. Germline lookup yields CDR1 PRHDT and CDR2 FYEKMQ (reference sequence). Trimming shortened V by 0 bases and J by 7 bases, and 7 bases separated the two germline ends. The CDR3 totals 14 residues. CDR3 in DNA: TGTGCCAGCAGCTTAGGAAGGCCCAATTCACCCCTCCACTTT. It specifies CASSLGRPNSPLHF.

The genes are TRBV2 and TRBJ2-3; tentative D call: TRBD2 (5 bases). The ends were cut back, 8 bases at V and 0 bases at J, with 15 bases in the middle. The CDR3 is 15 residues long. Germline V gene data show CDR1 as SNHLY and CDR2 as FYNNEI. CDR3 in amino acids: CASSWTSPSTDTQYF. CDR3 nucleotides: TGTGCCAGCTCATGGACTTCGCCTAGCACAGATACGCAGTATTTT.

This chain connects TRBV7-2 to TRBJ1-2, with 10 positions matching TRBD1. Trimming cost V 3 bases and J 4 bases; bases outside gene matches: 5. The CDR3 contains 15 residues. The germline V gene has CDR1 SGHTA and CDR2 FQGNSA. CDR3 loop: CASSFATGGVYGYTF. CDR3 DNA sequence: TGTGCCAGCAGCTTTGCGACAGGGGGCGTCTATGGCTACACCTTC.

J is TRBJ1-1 and V is TRBV12-5; D is unresolved. The CDR3 runs to 12 residues. V was shortened by 5 bases and J by 6 bases, with 10 bases between the two germline ends. Germline V gene lookup returns CDR1 LGHNT and CDR2 FRNRAP. The CDR3 nucleotides read TGTGCTAGTGGTAAGGCCTTGTCTGAAGCTTTCTTT. Its protein product is CASGKALSEAFF.

V is TRBV2 and J is TRBJ2-3; no clear D gene. The ends were cut back, 1 base at V and 11 bases at J, with 7 bases in the middle. The germline V gene encodes CDR1 SNHLY and CDR2 FYNNEI. This CDR3 comprises 11 residues. This chain's CDR3 is CASSEGSWQYF. CDR3 bases: TGTGCCAGCAGTGAAGGAAGTTGGCAGTATTTT. The full variable domain, completed using reference TRBV2 and TRBJ2-3, is EPEVTQTPSHQVTQMGQEVILRCVPISNHLYFYWYRQILGQKVEFLVSFYNNEISEKSEIFDDQFSVERPDGSNFTLKIRSTKLEDSAMYFCASSEGSWQYFGPGTRLTVL.

The chain carries TRBV6-6 and TRBJ1-2; 9 positions match TRBD1. In germline, CDR1 is MNHNY, CDR2 SVGAGI (reference sequence). The CDR3 covers 12 residues. V was clipped by 8 bases and J by 4 bases; unmatched bases: 2. The chain's CDR3 is CASGDRAYGYTF. The CDR3 coding sequence is TGTGCCAGCGGGGACAGGGCCTATGGCTACACCTTC.

This clone was seen a few times. In nucleotides, the CDR3 is TGTGCCTGGAGTGTACAGGGTCTCATACTTACAGATACGCAGTATTTT. It yields the protein CAWSVQGLILTDTQYF. J is TRBJ2-3 and V is TRBV30, with D perhaps matching TRBD1 (6 bases). The V end was cut by 0 bases, the J end by 3 bases, with 16 bases between. The CDR3 is 16 amino acids. CDR1 is GTSNPN and CDR2 is SVGIG in the germline V gene (reference sequence).

V and J are TRBV7-9 and TRBJ2-5; D is uncertain. Germline lookup yields CDR1 SEHNR and CDR2 FQNEAQ (reference sequence). V shed 4 bases and J shed 1 base, with 10 bases lying between them. The CDR3 runs to 14 residues. The CDR3 loop reads CASSSWTLQETQYF. CDR3 DNA: TGTGCCAGCAGCTCGTGGACGCTCCAAGAGACCCAGTACTTC. Variable domain in full (rest from reference TRBV7-9 and TRBJ2-5): DTGVSQNPRHKITKRGQNVTFRCDPISEHNRLYWYRQTLGQGPEFLTYFQNEAQLEKSRLLSDRFSAERPKGSFSTLEIQRTEQGDSAMYLCASSSWTLQETQYFGPGTRLLVL.

The V gene is TRBV10-3, the J gene TRBJ2-7; 14 bases align to TRBD2. Germline trimming cut 3 bases from V and 6 bases from J; bases unmatched to any gene: 4. Germline lookup yields CDR1 ENHRY and CDR2 SYGVKD. This CDR3 has 15 residues. In DNA form, the CDR3 reads TGTGCCATCAGTGACGGGACTAGCGGGAGAAGCGAGCAGTACTTC. It encodes CAISDGTSGRSEQYF.

The chain is built from TRBV29-1 and TRBJ1-1; D may be TRBD1 (6 bases). Germline CDR1 SQVTM, CDR2 ANQGSEA. Trimming left V 6 bases short and J 5 bases short, with 19 bases between. The CDR3 has 14 amino acids. Here the CDR3 reads CSVQLGGRGTEAFF. In nucleotides, the CDR3 is TGCAGCGTCCAGCTGGGGGGGCGTGGGACTGAAGCTTTCTTT.

This clone showed up just a few times. The chain combines TRBV6-6 with TRBJ1-1, with TRBD1 matching 8 bases. After removal of 5 bases from V and 1 base from J, the junction contained 9 bases not matched to a gene. The CDR3 has 16 residues. Germline V CDR1 and CDR2: MNHNY, SVGAGI (reference sequence). The CDR3 here is CASSRWTGRENTEAFF. DNA for the CDR3: TGTGCCAGCAGTCGCTGGACAGGGAGGGAGAACACTGAAGCTTTCTTT.

V is TRBV10-3 and J is TRBJ1-2; D unresolved. This CDR3 contains 12 residues. Germline V gives CDR1 ENHRY, CDR2 SYGVKD. The ends were cut back, 3 bases at V and 8 bases at J, with 10 bases in the middle. CDR3 sequence (DNA): TGTGCCATCAGTGAAGTAGTCGAGGGCTACACCTTC. Encoded protein: CAISEVVEGYTF.